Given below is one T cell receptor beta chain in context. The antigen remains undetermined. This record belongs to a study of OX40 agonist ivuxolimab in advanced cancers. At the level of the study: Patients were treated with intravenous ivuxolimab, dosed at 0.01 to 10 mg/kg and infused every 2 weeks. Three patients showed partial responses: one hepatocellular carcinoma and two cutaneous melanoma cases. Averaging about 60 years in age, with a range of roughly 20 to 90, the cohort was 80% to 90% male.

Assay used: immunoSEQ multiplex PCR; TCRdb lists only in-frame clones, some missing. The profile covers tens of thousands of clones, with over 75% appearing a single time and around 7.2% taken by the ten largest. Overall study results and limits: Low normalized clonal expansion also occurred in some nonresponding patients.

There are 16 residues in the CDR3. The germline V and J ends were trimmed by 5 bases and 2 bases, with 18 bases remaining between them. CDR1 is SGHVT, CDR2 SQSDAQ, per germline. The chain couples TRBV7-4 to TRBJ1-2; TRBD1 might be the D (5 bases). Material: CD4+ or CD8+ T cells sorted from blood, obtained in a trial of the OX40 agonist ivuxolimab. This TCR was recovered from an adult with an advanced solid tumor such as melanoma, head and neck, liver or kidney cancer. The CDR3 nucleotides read TGTGCCAGCAGCCCCGTGTCAGGGACGGGCAACTATGGCTACACCTTC. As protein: CASSPVSGTGNYGYTF.